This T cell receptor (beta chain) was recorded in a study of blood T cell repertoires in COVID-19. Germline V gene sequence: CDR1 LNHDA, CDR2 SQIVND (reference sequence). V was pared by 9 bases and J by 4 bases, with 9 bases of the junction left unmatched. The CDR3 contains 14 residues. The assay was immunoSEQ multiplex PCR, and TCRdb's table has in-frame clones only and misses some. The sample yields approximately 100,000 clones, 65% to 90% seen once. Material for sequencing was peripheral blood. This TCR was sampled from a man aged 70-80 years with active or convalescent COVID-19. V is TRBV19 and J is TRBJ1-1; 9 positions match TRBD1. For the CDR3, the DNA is TGTGCCAGCACGCCGGGACAGGGTCTCACTGAAGCTTTCTTT. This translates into CASTPGQGLTEAFF.